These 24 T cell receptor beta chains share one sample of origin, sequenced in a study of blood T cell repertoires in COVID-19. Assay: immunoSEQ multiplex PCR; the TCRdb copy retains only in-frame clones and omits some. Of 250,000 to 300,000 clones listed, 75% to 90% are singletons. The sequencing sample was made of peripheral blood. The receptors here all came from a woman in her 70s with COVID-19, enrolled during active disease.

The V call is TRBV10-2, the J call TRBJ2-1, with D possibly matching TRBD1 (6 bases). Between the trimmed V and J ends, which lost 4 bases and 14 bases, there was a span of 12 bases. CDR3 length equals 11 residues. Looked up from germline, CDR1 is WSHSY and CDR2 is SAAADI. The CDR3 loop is CASSGGRGKFF. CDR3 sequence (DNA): TGCGCCAGCAGTGGGGGAAGGGGGAAGTTCTTC.

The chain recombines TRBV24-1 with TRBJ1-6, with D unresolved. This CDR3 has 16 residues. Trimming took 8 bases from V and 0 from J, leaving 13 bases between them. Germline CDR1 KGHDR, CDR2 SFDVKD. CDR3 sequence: CATTTAESSYNSPLHF. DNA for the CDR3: TGTGCCACCACAACGGCGGAGAGCTCCTATAATTCACCCCTCCACTTT.

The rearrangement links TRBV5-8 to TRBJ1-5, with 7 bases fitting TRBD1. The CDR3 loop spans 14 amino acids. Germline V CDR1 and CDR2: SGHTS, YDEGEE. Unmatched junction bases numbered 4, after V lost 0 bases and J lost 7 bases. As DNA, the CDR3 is TGTGCCAGCAGCTTGGGAGACAGGGCCCAGCCCCAGCATTTT. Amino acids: CASSLGDRAQPQHF.

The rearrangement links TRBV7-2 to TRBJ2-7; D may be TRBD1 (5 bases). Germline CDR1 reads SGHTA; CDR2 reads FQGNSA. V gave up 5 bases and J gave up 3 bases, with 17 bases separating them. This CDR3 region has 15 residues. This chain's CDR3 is CASSGSGAAGYEQYF. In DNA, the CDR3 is TGTGCCAGCAGCGGTAGTGGGGCGGCCGGCTACGAGCAGTACTTC.

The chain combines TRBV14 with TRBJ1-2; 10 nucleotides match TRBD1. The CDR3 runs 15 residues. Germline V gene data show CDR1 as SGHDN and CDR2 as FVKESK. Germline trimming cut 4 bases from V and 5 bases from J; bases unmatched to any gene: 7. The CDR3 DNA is TGTGCCAGCAGCCTCCGGGACAGGGGCAATTATGGCTACACCTTC. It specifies CASSLRDRGNYGYTF. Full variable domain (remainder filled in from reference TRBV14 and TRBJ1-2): EAGVTQFPSHSVIEKGQTVTLRCDPISGHDNLYWYRRVMGKEIKFLLHFVKESKQDESGMPNNRFLAERTGGTYSTLKVQPAELEDSGVYFCASSLRDRGNYGYTFGSGTRLTVV.

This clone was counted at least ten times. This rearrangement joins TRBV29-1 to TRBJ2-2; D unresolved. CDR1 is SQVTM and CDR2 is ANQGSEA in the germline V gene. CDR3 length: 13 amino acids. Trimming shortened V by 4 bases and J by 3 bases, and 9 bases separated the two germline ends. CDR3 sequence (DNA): TGCAGCGTTGCCCAGTCATACACCGGGGAGCTGTTTTTT. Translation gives CSVAQSYTGELFF.

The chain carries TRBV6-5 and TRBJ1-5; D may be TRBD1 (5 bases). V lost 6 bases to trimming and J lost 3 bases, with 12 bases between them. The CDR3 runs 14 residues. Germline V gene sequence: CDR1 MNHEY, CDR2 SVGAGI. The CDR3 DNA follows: TGTGCCAGCAGATCCTCAGGGAACAATCAGCCCCAGCATTTT. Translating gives CASRSSGNNQPQHF.

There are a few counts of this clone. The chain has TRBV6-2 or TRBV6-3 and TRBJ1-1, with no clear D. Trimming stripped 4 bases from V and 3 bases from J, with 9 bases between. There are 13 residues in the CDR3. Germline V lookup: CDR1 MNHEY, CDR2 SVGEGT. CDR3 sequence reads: CASSSYGYTEAFF. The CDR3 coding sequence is TGTGCCAGCAGTTCGTATGGCTACACTGAAGCTTTCTTT.

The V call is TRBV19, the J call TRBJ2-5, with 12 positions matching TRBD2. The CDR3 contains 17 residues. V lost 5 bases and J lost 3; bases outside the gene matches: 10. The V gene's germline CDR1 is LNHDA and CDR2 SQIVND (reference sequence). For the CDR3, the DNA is TGTGCCAGTAGTCCTAGACTAGCGGGGGCCCAAGAAGAGACCCAGTACTTC. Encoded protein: CASSPRLAGAQEETQYF.

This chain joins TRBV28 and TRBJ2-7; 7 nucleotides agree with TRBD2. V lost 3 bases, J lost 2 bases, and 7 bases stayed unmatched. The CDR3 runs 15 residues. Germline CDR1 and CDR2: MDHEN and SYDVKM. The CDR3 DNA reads TGTGCCAGCAGTTTGCCCTCTCGGGGGGCCTACGAGCAGTACTTC. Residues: CASSLPSRGAYEQYF.

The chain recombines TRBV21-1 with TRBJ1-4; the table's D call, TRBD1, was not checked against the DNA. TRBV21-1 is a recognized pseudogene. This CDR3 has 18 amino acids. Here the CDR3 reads CASSKVAGSWGTNEKLFF. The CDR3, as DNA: TGTGCCAGCAGCAAAGTAGCAGGGTCTTGGGGAACTAATGAAAAACTGTTTTTT.

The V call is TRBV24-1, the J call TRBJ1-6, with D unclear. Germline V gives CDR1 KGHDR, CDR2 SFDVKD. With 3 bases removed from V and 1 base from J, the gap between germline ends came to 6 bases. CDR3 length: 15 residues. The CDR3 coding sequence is TGTGCCACCAGTGATAACAAATCCTATAATTCACCCCTCCACTTT. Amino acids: CATSDNKSYNSPLHF.

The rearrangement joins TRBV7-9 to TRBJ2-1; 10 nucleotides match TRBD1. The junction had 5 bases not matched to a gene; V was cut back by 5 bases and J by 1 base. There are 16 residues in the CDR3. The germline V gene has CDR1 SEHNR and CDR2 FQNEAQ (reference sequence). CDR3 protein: CASSGGTGVSYNEQFF. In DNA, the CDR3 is TGTGCCAGCAGCGGAGGGACAGGGGTATCCTACAATGAGCAGTTCTTC.

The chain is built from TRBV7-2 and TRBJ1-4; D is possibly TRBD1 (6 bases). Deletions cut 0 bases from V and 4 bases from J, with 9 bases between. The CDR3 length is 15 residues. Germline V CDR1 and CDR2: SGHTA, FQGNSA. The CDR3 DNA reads TGTGCCAGCAGCTTAGCGGGGGCCTTTAATGAAAAACTGTTTTTT. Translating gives CASSLAGAFNEKLFF.

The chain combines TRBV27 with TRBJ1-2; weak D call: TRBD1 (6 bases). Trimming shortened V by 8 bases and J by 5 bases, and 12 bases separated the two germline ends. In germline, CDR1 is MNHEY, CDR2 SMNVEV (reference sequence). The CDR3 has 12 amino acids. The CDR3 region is CASYQGRYGYTF. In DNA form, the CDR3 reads TGTGCCAGCTATCAGGGGCGGTATGGCTACACCTTC.

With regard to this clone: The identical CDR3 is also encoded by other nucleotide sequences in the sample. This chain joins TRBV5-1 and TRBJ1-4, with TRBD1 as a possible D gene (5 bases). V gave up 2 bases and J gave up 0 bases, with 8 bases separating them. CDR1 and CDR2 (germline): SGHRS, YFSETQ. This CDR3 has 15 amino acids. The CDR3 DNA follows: TGCGCCAGCAGCTTAGGACAAGCAACTAATGAAAAACTGTTTTTT. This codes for CASSLGQATNEKLFF.

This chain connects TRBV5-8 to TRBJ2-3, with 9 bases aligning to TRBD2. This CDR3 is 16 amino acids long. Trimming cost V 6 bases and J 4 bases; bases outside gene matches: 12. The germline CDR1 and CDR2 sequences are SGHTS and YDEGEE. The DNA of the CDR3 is TGTGCCAGCAAATCCGGGGTAGCGGGGGCGGCAGATACGCAGTATTTT. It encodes CASKSGVAGAADTQYF.

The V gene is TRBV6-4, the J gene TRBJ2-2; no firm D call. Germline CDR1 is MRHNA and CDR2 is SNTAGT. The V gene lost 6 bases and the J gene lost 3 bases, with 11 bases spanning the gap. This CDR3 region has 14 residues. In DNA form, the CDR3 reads TGTGCCAGCAGCGATGACACTTACACCGGGGAGCTGTTTTTT. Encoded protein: CASSDDTYTGELFF.

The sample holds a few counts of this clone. The CDR3 region is CASSQGSGGEYEQYF. The CDR3 region has the DNA TGTGCCAGCAGCCAAGGCTCGGGGGGGGAATACGAGCAGTACTTC. The chain joins TRBV3-1 (or the pseudogene TRBV3-2) to TRBJ2-7, with 8 bases fitting TRBD2. Germline V gene lookup returns CDR1 LGHDT and CDR2 YNNKEL (reference sequence). V shed 1 base and J 4 bases; nucleotides not matched to a gene: 6. The CDR3 runs to 15 residues.

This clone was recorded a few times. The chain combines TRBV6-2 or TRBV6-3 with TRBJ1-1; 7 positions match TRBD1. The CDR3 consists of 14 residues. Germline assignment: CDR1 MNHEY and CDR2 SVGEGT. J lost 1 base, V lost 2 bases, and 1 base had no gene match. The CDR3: CASSYQGGNTEAFF. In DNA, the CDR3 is TGTGCCAGCAGTTACCAGGGGGGGAACACTGAAGCTTTCTTT.

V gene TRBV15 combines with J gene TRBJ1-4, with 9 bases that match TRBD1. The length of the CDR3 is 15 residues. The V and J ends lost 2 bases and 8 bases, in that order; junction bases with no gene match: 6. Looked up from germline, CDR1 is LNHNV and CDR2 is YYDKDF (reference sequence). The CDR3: CATSRFRTGVEKLFF. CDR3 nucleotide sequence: TGTGCCACCAGCAGATTCAGGACAGGGGTCGAAAAACTGTTTTTT.

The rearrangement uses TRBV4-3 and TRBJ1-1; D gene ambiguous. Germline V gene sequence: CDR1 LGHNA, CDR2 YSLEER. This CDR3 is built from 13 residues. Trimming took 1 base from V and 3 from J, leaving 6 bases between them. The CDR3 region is CASSQARDTEAFF. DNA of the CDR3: TGCGCCAGCAGCCAAGCGAGAGACACTGAAGCTTTCTTT.

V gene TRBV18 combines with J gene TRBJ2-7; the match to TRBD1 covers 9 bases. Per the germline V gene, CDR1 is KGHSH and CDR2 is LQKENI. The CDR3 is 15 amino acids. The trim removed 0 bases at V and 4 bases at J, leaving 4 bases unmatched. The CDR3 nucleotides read TGTGCCAGCTCACCACCGGGACAGGGTCATTACGAGCAGTACTTC. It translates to CASSPPGQGHYEQYF.

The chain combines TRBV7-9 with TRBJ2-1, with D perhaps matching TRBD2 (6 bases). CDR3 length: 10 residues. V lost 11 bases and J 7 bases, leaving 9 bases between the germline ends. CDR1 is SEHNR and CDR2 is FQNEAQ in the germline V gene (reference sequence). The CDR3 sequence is CAGGENEQFF. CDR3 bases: TGTGCCGGAGGGGAGAATGAGCAGTTCTTC.